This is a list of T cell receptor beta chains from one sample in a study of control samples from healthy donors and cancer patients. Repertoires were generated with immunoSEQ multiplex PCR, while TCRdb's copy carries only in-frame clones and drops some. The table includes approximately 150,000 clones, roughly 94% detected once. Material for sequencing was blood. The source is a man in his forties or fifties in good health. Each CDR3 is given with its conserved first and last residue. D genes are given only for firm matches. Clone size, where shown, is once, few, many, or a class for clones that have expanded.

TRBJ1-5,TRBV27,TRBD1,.,TGTGCCAGCAGTCTGACACAGGGGTTGCATCAGCCCCAGCATTTT,CASSLTQGLHQPQHF
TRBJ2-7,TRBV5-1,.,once,TGCGCCAGCAGCTTATCGGGGGATGCATTCTACGAGCAGTACTTC,CASSLSGDAFYEQYF
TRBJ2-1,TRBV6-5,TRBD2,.,TGTGCCAGCAGTTACTCGGGACTAGAAGTCGTTGAGCAGTTCTTC,CASSYSGLEVVEQFF
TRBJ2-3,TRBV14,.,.,TGTGCCAGCAGCCAAGAAAGAGACCAAACGCAGTATTTT,CASSQERDQTQYF
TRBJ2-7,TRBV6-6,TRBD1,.,TGTGCCAGCAGCCCCACCGGGACAGGATCTTACGAGCAGTACTTC,CASSPTGTGSYEQYF
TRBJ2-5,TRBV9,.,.,TGTGCCAGCAGCCCCCCACGGGGAGAGACCCAGTACTTC,CASSPPRGETQYF
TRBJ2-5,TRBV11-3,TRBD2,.,TGTGCCAGCAGCTTAGATCTACTAGCGCTACAAGAGACCCAGTACTTC,CASSLDLLALQETQYF
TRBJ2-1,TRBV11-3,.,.,TGTGCCAGCAGCTTAGATCCAGGCGCCAGCTCCTACAATGAGCAGTTCTTC,CASSLDPGASSYNEQFF
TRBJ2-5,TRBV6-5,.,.,TGTGCCAGCAGGTTGGGGAGTTATGGTGAGACCCAGTACTTC,CASRLGSYGETQYF
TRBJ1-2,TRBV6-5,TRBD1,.,TGTGCCAGCAGCCCCGACAGGGTGAGCTACACCTTC,CASSPDRVSYTF
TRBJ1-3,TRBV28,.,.,TGTGCCAGCACCTTTGGGTTCTCTGGAAACACCATATATTTT,CASTFGFSGNTIYF
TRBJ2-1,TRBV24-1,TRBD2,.,TGTGCCACCAGTGATTTTTCTTCGACTAGCGGGATGGATGAGCAGTTCTTC,CATSDFSSTSGMDEQFF
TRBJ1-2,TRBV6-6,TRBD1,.,TGTGCCAGCAGCAACTACAGGGGGGTTTATGGCTACACCTTC,CASSNYRGVYGYTF
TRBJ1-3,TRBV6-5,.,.,TGTGCCAGCAGTTACACCTCTGGAAACACCATATATTTT,CASSYTSGNTIYF
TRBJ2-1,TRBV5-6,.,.,TGTGCCAGCAGCTCTTTCGGTGAGCAGTTCTTC,CASSSFGEQFF
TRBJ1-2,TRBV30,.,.,TGTGCCTGGAGTGAAGGGCCCTATGGCTACACCTTC,CAWSEGPYGYTF
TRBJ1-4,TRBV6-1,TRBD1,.,TGTGCCAGCAGGGAACGTAGACAGGGGGCGCAGAGGGAAAAACTGTTTTTT,CASRERRQGAQREKLFF
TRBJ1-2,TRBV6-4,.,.,TGTGCCAGCAGTGGGTTTGGAGGGACCAACTATGGCTACACCTTC,CASSGFGGTNYGYTF
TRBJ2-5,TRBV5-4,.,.,TGTGCCAGCAGCCCGAGGGACATTAAAGAGACCCAGTACTTC,CASSPRDIKETQYF
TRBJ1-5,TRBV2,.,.,TGTGCCAGCACCCTCGGGCAGGGGATACAGCCCCAGCATTTT,CASTLGQGIQPQHF
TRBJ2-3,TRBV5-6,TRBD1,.,TGTGCCAGCAGCTGGGCTACAGGGGCCGATACGCAGTATTTT,CASSWATGADTQYF
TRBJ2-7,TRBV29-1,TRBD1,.,TGCAGCGTTGGATCTTCCGGGACAGCTTACGAGCAGTACTTC,CSVGSSGTAYEQYF